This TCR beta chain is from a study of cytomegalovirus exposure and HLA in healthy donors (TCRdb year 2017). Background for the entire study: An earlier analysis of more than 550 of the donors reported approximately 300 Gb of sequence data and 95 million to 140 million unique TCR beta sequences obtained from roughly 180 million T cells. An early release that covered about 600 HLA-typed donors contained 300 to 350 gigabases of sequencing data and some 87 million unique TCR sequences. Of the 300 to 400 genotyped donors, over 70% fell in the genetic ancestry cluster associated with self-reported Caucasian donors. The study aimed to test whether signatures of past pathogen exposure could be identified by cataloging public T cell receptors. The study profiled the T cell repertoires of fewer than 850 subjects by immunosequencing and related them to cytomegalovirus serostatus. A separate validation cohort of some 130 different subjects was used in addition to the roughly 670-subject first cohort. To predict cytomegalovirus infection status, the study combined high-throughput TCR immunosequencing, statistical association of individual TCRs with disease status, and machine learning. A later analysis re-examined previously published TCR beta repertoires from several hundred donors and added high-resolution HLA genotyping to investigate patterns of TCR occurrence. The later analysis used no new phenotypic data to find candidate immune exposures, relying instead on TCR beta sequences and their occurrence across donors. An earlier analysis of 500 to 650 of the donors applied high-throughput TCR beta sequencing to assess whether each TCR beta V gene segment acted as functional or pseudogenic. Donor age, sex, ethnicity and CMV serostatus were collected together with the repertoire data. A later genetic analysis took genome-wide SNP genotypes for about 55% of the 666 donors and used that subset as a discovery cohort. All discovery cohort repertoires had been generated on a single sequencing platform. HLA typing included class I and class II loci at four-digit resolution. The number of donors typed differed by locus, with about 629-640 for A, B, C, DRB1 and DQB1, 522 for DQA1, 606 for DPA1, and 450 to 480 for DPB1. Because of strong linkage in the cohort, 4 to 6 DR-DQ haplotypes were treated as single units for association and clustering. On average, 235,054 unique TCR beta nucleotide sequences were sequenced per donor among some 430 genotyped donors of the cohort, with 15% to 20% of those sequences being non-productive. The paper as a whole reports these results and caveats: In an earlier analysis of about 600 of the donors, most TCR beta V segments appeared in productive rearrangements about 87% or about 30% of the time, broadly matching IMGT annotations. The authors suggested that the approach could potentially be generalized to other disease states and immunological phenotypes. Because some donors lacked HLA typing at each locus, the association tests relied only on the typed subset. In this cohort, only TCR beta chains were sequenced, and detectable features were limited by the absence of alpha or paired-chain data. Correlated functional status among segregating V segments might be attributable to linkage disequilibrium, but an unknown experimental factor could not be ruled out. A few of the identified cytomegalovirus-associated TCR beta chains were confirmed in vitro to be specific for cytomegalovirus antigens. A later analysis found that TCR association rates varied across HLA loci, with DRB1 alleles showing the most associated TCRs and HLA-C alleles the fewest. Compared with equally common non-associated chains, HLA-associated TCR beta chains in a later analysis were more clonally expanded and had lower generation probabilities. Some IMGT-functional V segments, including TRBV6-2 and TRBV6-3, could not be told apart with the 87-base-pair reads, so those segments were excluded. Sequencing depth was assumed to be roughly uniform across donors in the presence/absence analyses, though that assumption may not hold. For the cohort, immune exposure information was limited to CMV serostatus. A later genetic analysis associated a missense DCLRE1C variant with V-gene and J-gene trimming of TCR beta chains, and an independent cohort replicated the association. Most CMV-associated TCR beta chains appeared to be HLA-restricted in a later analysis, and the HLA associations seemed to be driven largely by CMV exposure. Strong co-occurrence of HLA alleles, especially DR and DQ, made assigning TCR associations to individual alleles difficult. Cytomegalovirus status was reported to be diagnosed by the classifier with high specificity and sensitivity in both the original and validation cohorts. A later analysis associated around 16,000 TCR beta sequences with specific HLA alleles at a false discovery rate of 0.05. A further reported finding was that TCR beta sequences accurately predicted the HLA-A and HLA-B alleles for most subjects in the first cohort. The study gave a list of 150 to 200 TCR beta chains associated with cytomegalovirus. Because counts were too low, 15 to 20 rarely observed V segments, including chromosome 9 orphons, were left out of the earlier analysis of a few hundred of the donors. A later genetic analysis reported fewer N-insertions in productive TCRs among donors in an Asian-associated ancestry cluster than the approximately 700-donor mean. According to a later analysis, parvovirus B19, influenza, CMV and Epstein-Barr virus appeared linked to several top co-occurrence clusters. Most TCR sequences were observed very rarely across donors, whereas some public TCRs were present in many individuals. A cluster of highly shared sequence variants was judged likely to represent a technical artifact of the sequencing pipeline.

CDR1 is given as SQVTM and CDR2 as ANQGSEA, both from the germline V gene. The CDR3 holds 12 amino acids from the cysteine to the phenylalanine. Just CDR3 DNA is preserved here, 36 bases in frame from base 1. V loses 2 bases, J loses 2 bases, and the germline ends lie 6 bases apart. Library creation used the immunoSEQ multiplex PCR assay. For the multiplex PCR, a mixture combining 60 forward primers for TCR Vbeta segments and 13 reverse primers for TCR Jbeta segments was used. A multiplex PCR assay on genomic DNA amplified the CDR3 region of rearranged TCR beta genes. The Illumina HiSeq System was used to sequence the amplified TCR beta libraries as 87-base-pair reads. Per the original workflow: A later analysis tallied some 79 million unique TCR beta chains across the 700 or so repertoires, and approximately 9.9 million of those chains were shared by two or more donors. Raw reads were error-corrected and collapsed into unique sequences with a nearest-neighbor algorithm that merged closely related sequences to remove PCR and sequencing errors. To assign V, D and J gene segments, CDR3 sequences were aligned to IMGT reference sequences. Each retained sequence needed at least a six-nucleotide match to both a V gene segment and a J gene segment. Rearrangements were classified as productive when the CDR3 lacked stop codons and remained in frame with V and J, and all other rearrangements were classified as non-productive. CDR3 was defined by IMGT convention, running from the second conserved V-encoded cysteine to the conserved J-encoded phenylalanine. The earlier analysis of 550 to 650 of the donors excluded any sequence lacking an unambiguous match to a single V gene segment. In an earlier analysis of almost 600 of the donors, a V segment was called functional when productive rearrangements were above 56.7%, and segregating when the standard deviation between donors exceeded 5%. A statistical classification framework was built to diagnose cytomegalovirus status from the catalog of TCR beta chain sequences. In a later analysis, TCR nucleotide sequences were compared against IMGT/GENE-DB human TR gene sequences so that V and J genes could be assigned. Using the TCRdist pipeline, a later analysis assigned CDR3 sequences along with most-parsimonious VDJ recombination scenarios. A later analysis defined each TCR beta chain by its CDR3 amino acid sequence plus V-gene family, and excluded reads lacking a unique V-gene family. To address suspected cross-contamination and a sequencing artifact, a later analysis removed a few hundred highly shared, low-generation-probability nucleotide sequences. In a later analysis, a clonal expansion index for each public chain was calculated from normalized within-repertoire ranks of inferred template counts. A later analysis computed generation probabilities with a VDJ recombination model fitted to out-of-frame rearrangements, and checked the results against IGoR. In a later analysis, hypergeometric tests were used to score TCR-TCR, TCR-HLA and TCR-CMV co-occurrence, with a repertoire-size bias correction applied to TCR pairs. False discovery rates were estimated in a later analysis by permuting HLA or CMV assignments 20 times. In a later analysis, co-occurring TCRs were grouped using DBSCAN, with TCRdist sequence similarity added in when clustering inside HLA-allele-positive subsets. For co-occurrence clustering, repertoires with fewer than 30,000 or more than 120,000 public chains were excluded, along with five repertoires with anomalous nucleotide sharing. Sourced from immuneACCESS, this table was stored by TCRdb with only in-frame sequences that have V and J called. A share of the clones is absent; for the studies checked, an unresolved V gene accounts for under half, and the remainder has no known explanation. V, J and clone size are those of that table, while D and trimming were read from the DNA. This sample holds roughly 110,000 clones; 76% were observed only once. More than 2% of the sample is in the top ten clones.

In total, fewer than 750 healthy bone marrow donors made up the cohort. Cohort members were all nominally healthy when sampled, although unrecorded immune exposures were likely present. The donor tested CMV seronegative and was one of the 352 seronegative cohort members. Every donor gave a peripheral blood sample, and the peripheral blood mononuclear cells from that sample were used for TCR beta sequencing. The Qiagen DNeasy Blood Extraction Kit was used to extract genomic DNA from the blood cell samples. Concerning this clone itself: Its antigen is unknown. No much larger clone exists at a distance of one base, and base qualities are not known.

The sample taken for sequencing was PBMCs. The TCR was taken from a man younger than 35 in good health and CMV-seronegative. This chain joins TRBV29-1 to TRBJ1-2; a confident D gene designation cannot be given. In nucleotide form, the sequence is TGCAGCGTTGAAAGACAAAACTATGGCTACACCTTC. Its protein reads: CSVERQNYGYTF.